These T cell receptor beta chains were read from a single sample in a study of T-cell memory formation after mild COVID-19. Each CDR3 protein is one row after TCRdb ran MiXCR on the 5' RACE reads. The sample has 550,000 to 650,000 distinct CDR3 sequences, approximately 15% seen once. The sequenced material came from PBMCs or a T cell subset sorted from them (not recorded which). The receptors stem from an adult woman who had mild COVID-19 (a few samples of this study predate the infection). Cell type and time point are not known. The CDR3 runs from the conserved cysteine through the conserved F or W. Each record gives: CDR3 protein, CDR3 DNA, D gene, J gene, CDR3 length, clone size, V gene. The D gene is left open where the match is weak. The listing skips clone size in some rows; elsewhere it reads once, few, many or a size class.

CDR3: CASSFQGGFQETQYF; DNA: TGTGCCAGCAGCTTTCAAGGAGGCTTCCAAGAGACCCAGTACTTC; D: .; J: TRBJ2-5; length: 15; size: few; V: TRBV7-6
CDR3: CASSLEATRYNEQFF; DNA: TGCGCCAGCAGCTTGGAAGCGACCCGATACAATGAGCAGTTCTTC; D: .; J: TRBJ2-1; length: 15; size: few; V: TRBV5-1
CDR3: CASSQDQGVGETQYF; DNA: TGTGCCAGCAGCCAAGATCAAGGGGTCGGGGAGACCCAGTACTTC; D: .; J: TRBJ2-5; length: 15; size: .; V: TRBV4-2
CDR3: CASSRDTSGVVEEQFF; DNA: TGCGCCAGCAGCCGAGACACTAGCGGTGTTGTAGAGGAGCAGTTCTTC; D: TRBD2; J: TRBJ2-1; length: 16; size: many; V: TRBV5-1
CDR3: CASSQQASGNSPLHF; DNA: TGTGCCAGCAGTCAACAGGCTTCGGGCAATTCACCCCTCCACTTT; D: .; J: TRBJ1-6; length: 15; size: few; V: TRBV12-3/TRBV12-4
CDR3: CATSDSTGSEAFF; DNA: TGTGCCACCAGTGATAGTACAGGGAGTGAAGCTTTCTTT; D: .; J: TRBJ1-1; length: 13; size: .; V: TRBV24-1
CDR3: CASSLRREEAEFF; DNA: TGTGCCAGCAGCTTAAGGCGGGAGGAAGCCGAGTTCTTC; D: TRBD2; J: TRBJ2-1; length: 13; size: few; V: TRBV7-3
CDR3: CASSLSVIQETQYF; DNA: TGTGCCAGCAGCCTCAGCGTGATCCAAGAGACCCAGTACTTC; D: .; J: TRBJ2-5; length: 14; size: .; V: TRBV3-1
CDR3: CASSALRWGRRGYEQYF; DNA: TGTGCCAGCAGTGCCCTGAGGTGGGGCCGTCGGGGATACGAGCAGTACTTC; D: .; J: TRBJ2-7; length: 17; size: .; V: TRBV6-1
CDR3: CASLGQSNTGELFF; DNA: TGTGCCAGCCTCGGACAGTCGAACACCGGGGAGCTGTTTTTT; D: .; J: TRBJ2-2; length: 14; size: .; V: TRBV5-6
CDR3: CASSSVPTGTGGRYTGELFF; DNA: TGTGCCAGCAGCTCCGTCCCAACCGGGACAGGGGGCCGATACACCGGGGAGCTGTTTTTT; D: TRBD1; J: TRBJ2-2; length: 20; size: many; V: TRBV7-6
CDR3: CASSLMGGAGTDTQYF; DNA: TGTGCCAGCAGCTTAATGGGGGGGGCCGGCACAGATACGCAGTATTTT; D: .; J: TRBJ2-3; length: 16; size: .; V: TRBV7-3
CDR3: CSATAALDTQYF; DNA: TGCAGTGCAACCGCAGCCCTAGATACGCAGTATTTT; D: .; J: TRBJ2-3; length: 12; size: few; V: TRBV20-1
CDR3: CASSPWGANTGELFF; DNA: TGTGCCAGCAGTCCCTGGGGAGCCAACACCGGGGAGCTGTTTTTT; D: .; J: TRBJ2-2; length: 15; size: few; V: TRBV12-3/TRBV12-4
CDR3: CASSELDRDYTEAFF; DNA: TGTGCCAGCAGTGAATTGGACAGGGATTACACTGAAGCTTTCTTT; D: TRBD1; J: TRBJ1-1; length: 15; size: few; V: TRBV25-1
CDR3: CASSLGAYQNTGELFF; DNA: TGTGCCAGCAGCTTAGGGGCCTACCAGAACACCGGGGAGCTGTTTTTT; D: .; J: TRBJ2-2; length: 16; size: .; V: TRBV7-8
CDR3: CASSPRTGNGEQYF; DNA: TGTGCCAGCAGTCCGCGGACAGGAAATGGCGAGCAGTACTTC; D: TRBD1; J: TRBJ2-7; length: 14; size: .; V: TRBV12-3/TRBV12-4
CDR3: CASSQAGAYEQYF; DNA: TGTGCCAGCAGCCAGGCCGGTGCCTACGAGCAGTACTTC; D: .; J: TRBJ2-7; length: 13; size: many; V: TRBV3-1
CDR3: CAWGGRGSNYGYTF; DNA: TGTGCCTGGGGGGGGAGGGGGTCAAACTATGGCTACACCTTC; D: .; J: TRBJ1-2; length: 14; size: .; V: TRBV30
CDR3: CAWSVLSFYGYTF; DNA: TGTGCCTGGAGTGTACTCAGTTTCTATGGCTACACCTTC; D: .; J: TRBJ1-2; length: 13; size: few; V: TRBV30
CDR3: CASSVGGDYNEQFF; DNA: TGTGCCAGCTCGGTCGGGGGGGATTACAATGAGCAGTTCTTC; D: TRBD2; J: TRBJ2-1; length: 14; size: .; V: TRBV12-3/TRBV12-4
CDR3: CASRYLGDTEAFF; DNA: TGTGCCAGCAGGTATTTAGGGGACACTGAAGCTTTCTTT; D: .; J: TRBJ1-1; length: 13; size: few; V: TRBV7-9
CDR3: CASSSTPGGVTYGYTF; DNA: TGTGCCAGCAGCTCCACACCAGGGGGGGTTACGTATGGCTACACCTTC; D: TRBD1; J: TRBJ1-2; length: 16; size: .; V: TRBV7-9
CDR3: CASSQDRTGGGGELFF; DNA: TGTGCCAGCAGCCAAGACCGGACAGGGGGCGGCGGGGAGCTGTTTTTT; D: TRBD1; J: TRBJ2-2; length: 16; size: .; V: TRBV14
CDR3: CASSLETRLASSYNEQFF; DNA: TGTGCCAGCAGCTTAGAGACCCGACTAGCGAGCTCCTACAATGAGCAGTTCTTC; D: TRBD2; J: TRBJ2-1; length: 18; size: .; V: TRBV7-9
CDR3: CASSQDASGNQETQYF; DNA: TGTGCCAGCAGCCAGGACGCTAGCGGGAACCAAGAGACCCAGTACTTC; D: TRBD2; J: TRBJ2-5; length: 16; size: .; V: TRBV3-1
CDR3: CASSLGLAGLTGELFF; DNA: TGTGCCAGCAGTTTGGGGCTAGCGGGACTCACCGGGGAGCTGTTTTTT; D: TRBD2; J: TRBJ2-2; length: 16; size: few; V: TRBV12-3/TRBV12-4
CDR3: CAIRLQQNTEAFF; DNA: TGTGCCATCAGGTTACAGCAGAACACTGAAGCTTTCTTT; D: .; J: TRBJ1-1; length: 13; size: .; V: TRBV10-3
CDR3: CASSTRTGGSEAFF; DNA: TGTGCCAGCAGCACACGGACAGGGGGATCTGAAGCTTTCTTT; D: TRBD1; J: TRBJ1-1; length: 14; size: .; V: TRBV5-4
CDR3: CASSQVGAAYEKLFF; DNA: TGCGCCAGCAGCCAAGTGGGGGCGGCCTATGAAAAACTGTTTTTT; D: .; J: TRBJ1-4; length: 15; size: few; V: TRBV4-1
CDR3: CAWRRASTDTQYF; DNA: TGTGCCTGGCGCAGGGCCAGCACAGATACGCAGTATTTT; D: .; J: TRBJ2-3; length: 13; size: .; V: TRBV30
CDR3: CASSLGTSGKETQYF; DNA: TGTGCCAGCAGCTTGGGGACTAGCGGGAAAGAGACCCAGTACTTC; D: TRBD2; J: TRBJ2-5; length: 15; size: many; V: TRBV5-5
CDR3: CASSPVVSGQETQYF; DNA: TGTGCCAGCAGTCCCGTGGTAAGCGGGCAAGAGACCCAGTACTTC; D: .; J: TRBJ2-5; length: 15; size: .; V: TRBV6-1
CDR3: CSAPYRGYTEAFF; DNA: TGCAGTGCTCCTTACAGGGGTTACACTGAAGCTTTCTTT; D: TRBD1; J: TRBJ1-1; length: 13; size: .; V: TRBV20-1
CDR3: CASSYAPTDTQYF; DNA: TGTGCCAGCAGTTACGCCCCCACAGATACGCAGTATTTT; D: .; J: TRBJ2-3; length: 13; size: few; V: TRBV6-6
CDR3: CASSQGGFDYGYTF; DNA: TGCGCCAGCAGCCAAGGCGGGTTTGACTATGGCTACACCTTC; D: .; J: TRBJ1-2; length: 14; size: few; V: TRBV4-3
CDR3: CASSRQPGLAGPLAKNIQYF; DNA: TGTGCCAGCAGCCGCCAACCGGGACTAGCGGGACCTCTAGCCAAAAACATTCAGTACTTC; D: TRBD2; J: TRBJ2-4; length: 20; size: .; V: TRBV14
CDR3: CASSQWTSSAYNEQFF; DNA: TGTGCCAGCAGCCAATGGACTAGCTCGGCCTACAATGAGCAGTTCTTC; D: TRBD2; J: TRBJ2-1; length: 16; size: .; V: TRBV7-3
CDR3: CASSQVSGGARDTQYF; DNA: TGTGCCAGCAGCCAAGTCAGCGGGGGGGCCAGAGATACGCAGTATTTT; D: TRBD2; J: TRBJ2-3; length: 16; size: few; V: TRBV3-1
CDR3: CASSLVTGDIQYF; DNA: TGTGCCAGCAGTTTGGTGACAGGGGACATTCAGTACTTC; D: TRBD1; J: TRBJ2-4; length: 13; size: .; V: TRBV12-3/TRBV12-4
CDR3: CASSVGGQQYNEQFF; DNA: TGTGCCAGCAGCGTAGGGGGACAACAATACAATGAGCAGTTCTTC; D: .; J: TRBJ2-1; length: 15; size: .; V: TRBV9
CDR3: CSARGGLAGDGETQYF; DNA: TGCAGTGCTAGGGGGGGGCTAGCGGGAGACGGAGAGACCCAGTACTTC; D: TRBD2; J: TRBJ2-5; length: 16; size: few; V: TRBV20-1
CDR3: CASSYGYSGNTIYF; DNA: TGTGCCAGCAGTTACGGATACTCTGGAAACACCATATATTTT; D: .; J: TRBJ1-3; length: 14; size: few; V: TRBV7-9
CDR3: CASSYSEWRGSNQPQHF; DNA: TGTGCCAGCAGTTACTCGGAATGGAGGGGTAGCAATCAGCCCCAGCATTTT; D: .; J: TRBJ1-5; length: 17; size: .; V: TRBV6-2/TRBV6-3
CDR3: CASSPDQRAGSCFF; DNA: .; D: .; J: TRBJ2-2; length: 14; size: .; V: TRBV21-1
CDR3: CASRPIAGGPYEQFF; DNA: TGTGCCAGCAGGCCGATAGCGGGGGGGCCCTATGAGCAGTTCTTC; D: TRBD2; J: TRBJ2-1; length: 15; size: few; V: TRBV6-5
CDR3: CASSPVEETQYF; DNA: TGTGCCAGCAGCCCTGTAGAAGAGACCCAGTACTTC; D: .; J: TRBJ2-5; length: 12; size: .; V: TRBV3-1
CDR3: CASRMTNYNEQFF; DNA: TGTGCCAGCAGGATGACCAACTACAATGAGCAGTTCTTC; D: .; J: TRBJ2-1; length: 13; size: .; V: TRBV7-2
CDR3: CASSSIAGTSNEQFF; DNA: TGTGCCAGCAGCTCTATAGCGGGAACGTCCAATGAGCAGTTCTTC; D: TRBD2; J: TRBJ2-1; length: 15; size: .; V: TRBV7-6
CDR3: CASSYSTDNTGELFF; DNA: TGTGCCAGCAGTTACTCGACAGACAACACCGGGGAGCTGTTTTTT; D: .; J: TRBJ2-2; length: 15; size: .; V: TRBV6-5
CDR3: CASRKLGGGPDGYTF; DNA: TGTGCCAGCAGAAAACTGGGGGGAGGTCCAGATGGCTACACCTTC; D: .; J: TRBJ1-2; length: 15; size: .; V: TRBV27
CDR3: CASSPFLGFIGGTRDQPQHF; DNA: TGTGCCAGCAGCCCCTTCTTGGGATTCATAGGGGGGACAAGAGATCAGCCCCAGCATTTT; D: .; J: TRBJ1-5; length: 20; size: .; V: TRBV12-3/TRBV12-4
CDR3: CASSPGGGTHTEAFF; DNA: TGTGCCAGCAGCCCAGGCGGGGGTACGCACACTGAAGCTTTCTTT; D: .; J: TRBJ1-1; length: 15; size: .; V: TRBV7-2